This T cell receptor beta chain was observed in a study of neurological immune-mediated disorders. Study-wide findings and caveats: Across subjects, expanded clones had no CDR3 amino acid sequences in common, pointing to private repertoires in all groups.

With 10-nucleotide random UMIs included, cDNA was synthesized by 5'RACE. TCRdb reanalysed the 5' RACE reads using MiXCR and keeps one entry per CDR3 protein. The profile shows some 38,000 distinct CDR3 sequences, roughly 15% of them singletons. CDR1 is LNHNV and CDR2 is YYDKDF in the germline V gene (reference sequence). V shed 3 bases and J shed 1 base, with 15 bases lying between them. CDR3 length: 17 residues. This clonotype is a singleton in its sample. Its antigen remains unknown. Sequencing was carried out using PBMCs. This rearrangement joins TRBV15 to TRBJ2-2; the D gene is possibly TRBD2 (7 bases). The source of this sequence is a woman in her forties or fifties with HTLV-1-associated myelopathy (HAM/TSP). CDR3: CATSSPRGGRNTGELFF. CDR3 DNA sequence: TGTGCCACCAGCAGTCCTAGGGGGGGCAGGAACACCGGGGAGCTGTTTTTT.